There are a few counts of the clone carrying this TCR beta chain. Its antigen is still unknown. This sample is part of a study of T cell repertoires in cytomegalovirus infection. There are 14 residues in the CDR3. V gave up 6 bases and J gave up 5 bases; unmatched junction bases: 8. CDR1 is SGHTA, CDR2 FQGNSA, per germline. TCRdb redid the calling of the reads with MiXCR, one entry per CDR3 protein. Counted here are under 850,000 distinct CDR3 sequences, roughly a third occurring once; the ten biggest clones make up 18%. This specimen was cultured PBMCs, taken from culture after CMV antigen stimulation. V and J are TRBV7-2 and TRBJ2-5; 8 bases are a match to TRBD1. This clonotype was sampled from a human donor in good health (CMV status not recorded). Some clones in this sample may be carry-over from other donors' samples. The DNA for the CDR3 is TGTGCCAGCAGATCCCGGACAGGGAGCGAGACCCAGTACTTC. The encoded protein is CASRSRTGSETQYF.